This T cell receptor (beta chain) was profiled in a study of CD8 T cells in Susac syndrome. RNA in amounts of about 0.5 to 1 ug was reverse transcribed with random hexamers. TCRdb re-analysed the immunoSEQ multiplex PCR reads in MiXCR, keeping a single row per CDR3 protein. Of more than 85,000 distinct CDR3 sequences in the sample, roughly 94% were seen once. Per germline, CDR1 SQVTM and CDR2 ANQGSEA. V was pared by 5 bases and J by 5 bases, with 18 bases between. The CDR3 spans 14 residues. This clonotype was detected only once. The chain has TRBV29-1 and TRBJ2-5, with D possibly being TRBD2 (6 bases). This TCR derives from a human donor with Susac syndrome. The material sequenced was CD4+ T cells from PBMCs. The CDR3: CSVTPGLQAETQYF. In nucleotides, the CDR3 is TGCAGCGTTACCCCGGGACTCCAGGCCGAGACCCAGTACTTC.